What follows are 27 T cell receptor beta chains derived from one specimen sequenced in a study of T cells after somatic rescue of genetic block. Assay: immunoSEQ multiplex PCR; the TCRdb copy retains only in-frame clones and omits some. The profile covers about 72,000 clones, with roughly 90% appearing a single time and 2.5% to 3% taken by the ten largest. Material: peripheral blood mononuclear cells (PBMCs). The receptors here all came from a man aged 30-40 years.

The rearrangement links TRBV25-1 to TRBJ2-1, with 7 bases lining up with TRBD1. The CDR3 length is 15 residues. Germline trimming cut 3 bases from V and 8 bases from J; bases unmatched to any gene: 10. Germline-derived CDR1 and CDR2 are MGHDK and SYGVNS. The CDR3 DNA follows: TGTGCCAGCAGTGAGAGGACAGGTCGAGGCTATGAGCAGTTCTTC. Protein product: CASSERTGRGYEQFF.

This sequence joins TRBV5-1 and TRBJ2-5, with 9 bases lining up with TRBD1. The CDR3 spans 17 residues. Per germline, CDR1 SGHRS and CDR2 YFSETQ. The trim removed 4 bases at V and 1 base at J, leaving 11 bases unmatched. The CDR3 sequence: CASSPGAYRGLQETQYF. The CDR3, as DNA: TGCGCCAGCAGCCCGGGGGCATACAGGGGGCTCCAAGAGACCCAGTACTTC.

The chain carries TRBV19 and TRBJ1-5; D uncertain. Germline V gene lookup returns CDR1 LNHDA and CDR2 SQIVND (reference sequence). This CDR3 spans 14 amino acids. Trimming stripped 2 bases from V and 3 bases from J, with 8 bases between. The CDR3 reads CASSINPYNQPQHF. Here the CDR3 DNA reads TGTGCCAGTAGTATAAACCCTTACAATCAGCCCCAGCATTTT.

The rearrangement uses TRBV6-5 and TRBJ2-7, with 10 bases identical to TRBD1. The CDR3 spans 15 residues. CDR1 and CDR2 from the germline V gene are MNHEY and SVGAGI. The ends lost 0 bases at V and 1 base at J; junction bases unmatched: 0. CDR3 in DNA: TGTGCCAGCAGTTACTCGGACAGGGGGTCCTACGAGCAGTACTTC. This translates into CASSYSDRGSYEQYF.

A few counts support this clone. This chain uses TRBV9 with TRBJ1-1; weak D call: TRBD1 (6 bases). V was cut by 3 bases and J by 0 bases, with 12 bases left in between. This CDR3 is 15 amino acids long. Germline CDR1 reads SGDLS; CDR2 reads YYNGEE. The CDR3 DNA reads as TGTGCCAGCAGCGGCCAACAGGGACTGAACACTGAAGCTTTCTTT. Residues: CASSGQQGLNTEAFF.

The chain uses TRBV28 and TRBJ2-7; TRBD1 might be the D (5 bases). CDR3 size: 13 residues. Germline V lookup: CDR1 MDHEN, CDR2 SYDVKM. Deletions cut 3 bases from V and 2 bases from J, with 8 bases between. As DNA, the CDR3 is TGTGCCAGCAGTTTGGCGACAGCCTACGAGCAGTACTTC. Translated, it gives CASSLATAYEQYF.

The CDR3 DNA reads as TGTGCCAGCAGAGCAGCCGGGACAGGGGGTGAAAAACTGTTTTTT. It yields the protein CASRAAGTGGEKLFF. The V call is TRBV6-1, the J call TRBJ1-4; the match to TRBD1 covers 11 bases. There are 15 residues in the CDR3. V lost 6 bases, J lost 7 bases, and 7 bases stayed unmatched. The germline V gene encodes CDR1 MNHNS and CDR2 SASEGT.

As regards this clone: Other DNA sequences in this specimen translate into the identical CDR3. The chain joins TRBV5-1 to TRBJ2-3; perhaps TRBD1 as D (6 bases). This CDR3 is built from 14 residues. Per germline, CDR1 SGHRS and CDR2 YFSETQ. The V and J ends lost 2 bases and 0 bases respectively, with 7 bases between them. CDR3 coding DNA: TGCGCCAGCAGCTTTGGACAGAGCACAGATACGCAGTATTTT. Its translation: CASSFGQSTDTQYF.

The chain links TRBV7-3 to TRBJ1-1; unclear D gene. Trimming removed 4 bases from V and 1 base from J, with 10 bases in between. This CDR3 is 14 amino acids long. Germline V gene lookup returns CDR1 SGHTA and CDR2 FQGTGA. The CDR3 loop is CASSSGPSNTEAFF. The CDR3 DNA reads TGTGCCAGCAGCTCCGGACCGTCGAACACTGAAGCTTTCTTT. Complete variable domain (other parts from reference TRBV7-3 and TRBJ1-1): GAGVSQTPSNKVTEKGKYVELRCDPISGHTALYWYRQSLGQGPEFLIYFQGTGAADDSGLPNDRFFAVRPEGSVSTLKIQRTERGDSAVYLCASSSGPSNTEAFFGQGTRLTVV.

In nucleotides, the CDR3 is TGTGCCAGCAGCCCAGGGACAGGGGCTCACTATGGCTACACCTTC. Its translation is CASSPGTGAHYGYTF. The chain has TRBV7-9 and TRBJ1-2; 10 bases are shared with TRBD1. Germline loops: CDR1 SEHNR, CDR2 FQNEAQ (reference sequence). The length of the CDR3 is 15 residues. V gave up 5 bases and J gave up 3 bases; unmatched junction bases: 6.

The V gene is TRBV5-3, the J gene TRBJ2-3; TRBD2 matches 12 bases. TRBV5-3 is an ORF; its function is uncertain. The J segment lost 14 bases and the V segment lost 4 bases, leaving 11 bases of the junction unmatched. The length of the CDR3 is 14 residues. The CDR3, as DNA: TGTGCCAGAAGCGCGACTAGCGGGAGAAGTTTTGGGTATTTT. Residues: CARSATSGRSFGYF.

This chain connects TRBV28 to TRBJ2-7; 9 nucleotides align to TRBD2. The CDR3 is 15 residues long. The ends lost 7 bases at V and 1 base at J; junction bases unmatched: 8. Germline CDR1 MDHEN, CDR2 SYDVKM. The CDR3 DNA reads as TGTGCCAGCAACCCAAGGCTAGCGGGGTCCTACGAGCAGTACTTC. Amino acid sequence: CASNPRLAGSYEQYF.

The CDR3 here is CATFGDDSGNTIYF. The CDR3 region has the DNA TGTGCCACATTCGGGGACGACTCTGGAAACACCATATATTTT. The rearrangement joins TRBV19 to TRBJ1-3, with TRBD1 as a possible D gene (5 bases). Between the trimmed V and J ends, which lost 10 bases and 0 bases, there was a span of 13 bases. The CDR3 is 14 residues long. CDR1 is LNHDA and CDR2 is SQIVND in the germline V gene (reference sequence).

This chain connects TRBV4-1 to TRBJ2-7, with D perhaps matching TRBD1 (8 bases). V lost 4 bases, J lost 1 base, and 20 bases lay in between. The CDR3 length is 17 residues. In germline, CDR1 is MGHRA, CDR2 YSYEKL. The CDR3: CASSPTTHRGGSYEQYF. CDR3 coding DNA: TGCGCCAGCAGCCCAACGACACACAGGGGGGGGTCCTACGAGCAGTACTTC.

This CDR3 is CAWSPGQGGEKLFF. CDR3 DNA: TGTGCCTGGTCGCCGGGACAGGGGGGTGAAAAACTGTTTTTT. V gene TRBV30 combines with J gene TRBJ1-4, with 11 bases matching TRBD1. The CDR3 contains 14 residues. J lost 7 bases, V lost 5 bases, and 6 bases had no gene match. Germline lookup yields CDR1 GTSNPN and CDR2 SVGIG (reference sequence).

The chain recombines TRBV27 with TRBJ1-1; unclear D gene. Between the trimmed V and J ends, which lost 6 bases and 4 bases, there was a span of 15 bases. The germline CDR1 and CDR2 sequences are MNHEY and SMNVEV (reference sequence). The CDR3 sequence is 14 residues long. The CDR3 loop is CASSSQSRGTEAFF. The CDR3 DNA reads TGTGCCAGCAGCTCCCAGTCTCGGGGCACTGAAGCTTTCTTT.

The V and J genes are TRBV7-9 and TRBJ2-1; D not certain. There are 11 residues in the CDR3. Germline V lookup: CDR1 SEHNR, CDR2 FQNEAQ (reference sequence). Trimming left V 5 bases short and J 12 bases short, with 11 bases between. In nucleotides, the CDR3 is TGTGCCAGCAGCCATGGGGTCAGGCAGTTCTTC. Protein: CASSHGVRQFF.

This chain joins TRBV18 and TRBJ2-1, with 10 positions matching TRBD1. The junction had 12 bases not matched to a gene; V was cut back by 7 bases and J by 9 bases. Germline CDR1 is KGHSH and CDR2 is LQKENI. The CDR3 has 15 amino acids. CDR3 sequence (DNA): TGTGCCAGCTTTGCCGGGACAGGGGCAACTGGTGAGCAGTTCTTC. It specifies CASFAGTGATGEQFF.

J is TRBJ1-6 and V is TRBV7-2; no reliable D call. CDR1 SGHTA and CDR2 FQGNSA come from the germline V gene. Between the trimmed V and J ends, which lost 2 bases and 9 bases, there was a span of 8 bases. This CDR3 is built from 13 residues. This CDR3 reads CASSLLRVSPLHF. CDR3 sequence (DNA): TGTGCCAGCAGCTTACTCCGGGTTTCACCCCTCCACTTT.

The chain is built from TRBV4-1 and TRBJ2-3; 12 positions agree with TRBD2. The germline V gene encodes CDR1 MGHRA and CDR2 YSYEKL. The length of the CDR3 is 15 residues. V dropped 5 bases and J dropped 0; count of bases not matched to a gene: 0. The CDR3 loop is CASSGTSGSTDTQYF. The CDR3 DNA is TGCGCCAGCAGCGGGACTAGCGGGAGCACAGATACGCAGTATTTT.

The sample holds one count of this clone. The V and J genes are TRBV7-8 and TRBJ2-5; 15 positions agree with TRBD2. Gene TRBJ2-7 matches the end of the DNA better, so the J call may be wrong. The CDR3 spans 18 residues. Germline CDR1 is SGHVS and CDR2 is FQNEAQ. CDR3 residues: CASSLGTGLAGGTYEQYF. CDR3 nucleotide sequence: TGTGCCAGCAGCTTAGGGACGGGACTAGCGGGGGGCACCTACGAGCAGTACTTC.

The chain is built from TRBV4-1 and TRBJ2-2; TRBD1 is a possible D gene (5 bases). There are 17 residues in the CDR3. Deletions cut 7 bases from V and 1 base from J, with 19 bases between. CDR1 is MGHRA and CDR2 is YSYEKL in the germline V gene. DNA for the CDR3: TGCGCCAGCACCTTAAAGATTGGCAGGGAGAACACCGGGGAGCTGTTTTTT. Translation gives CASTLKIGRENTGELFF.

The genes are TRBV27 and TRBJ1-2; the match to TRBD1 covers 8 bases. Per the germline V gene, CDR1 is MNHEY and CDR2 is SMNVEV (reference sequence). This CDR3 has 18 residues. V gave up 6 bases and J gave up 2 bases; unmatched junction bases: 17. The CDR3 loop reads CASSSAPTSRGPNYGYTF. The CDR3 nucleotides read TGTGCCAGCAGCTCGGCCCCCACGTCCAGGGGGCCGAACTATGGCTACACCTTC.

The chain carries TRBV18 and TRBJ2-3; D may be TRBD2 (5 bases). This CDR3 has 16 residues. Trimming shortened V by 3 bases and J by 1 base, and 14 bases separated the two germline ends. Germline V gives CDR1 KGHSH, CDR2 LQKENI. The CDR3 DNA reads TGTGCCAGCTCACCTACCCGACTAATTGGCACAGATACGCAGTATTTT. Translated, it gives CASSPTRLIGTDTQYF.

This rearrangement joins TRBV7-8 to TRBJ2-3, with D maybe TRBD2 (6 bases). CDR1 is SGHVS and CDR2 is FQNEAQ in the germline V gene. V was trimmed by 7 bases and J by 0 bases, leaving 11 bases between them. The CDR3 contains 14 residues. The CDR3 DNA is TGTGCCAGCACCTTCGGGAGAAGCACAGATACGCAGTATTTT. As protein: CASTFGRSTDTQYF.

This chain's CDR3 is CASSQAPSSGYGYTF. The CDR3 DNA reads TGCGCCAGCAGCCAAGCCCCCAGTAGTGGCTATGGCTACACCTTC. The J gene is TRBJ1-2, the V gene TRBV4-3; D is unresolved. Germline values: CDR1 LGHNA, CDR2 YSLEER. Trimming removed 1 base from V and 4 bases from J, with 13 bases in between. There are 15 residues in the CDR3.

The genes are TRBV6-5 and TRBJ1-6; 7 bases agree with TRBD1. The V segment lost 5 bases and the J segment 7 bases; nucleotides outside the gene matches: 8. CDR1 and CDR2 from the germline V gene are MNHEY and SVGAGI. The CDR3 length is 15 residues. DNA for the CDR3: TGTGCCAGCAGTCTGACCCGGGACAGAAATTCACCCCTCCACTTT. It yields the protein CASSLTRDRNSPLHF.